There are many counts of the clone carrying this T cell receptor beta chain. The data were taken from a study of regulatory T cells in long-lasting Graves disease. The CDR3 runs 13 residues. V lost 6 bases, J lost 5 bases, and 13 bases lay in between. CDR1 and CDR2 from the germline V gene are MNHNS and SASEGT. Through Arm-PCR of CDR3 regions and iRepertoire HTBI primers, TCR beta libraries were built. TCRdb passed the multiplex PCR reads through MiXCR, listing each CDR3 protein once. This table has approximately 480,000 distinct CDR3 sequences, about 17% appearing once. Noted time point: newly diagnosed GD, antithyroid drugs for less than 3 months. PBMCs were the source of the RNA used for TCR sequencing. The patient group derived from an endocrinology department in Xi'an, China. These data were likewise used in another study, on T cells in Graves' hyperthyroidism and ophthalmopathy. That source notes: The study used the HTBI primer set for a first-round RT-PCR of the TCR CDR3. The model identified upcoming ophthalmopathy a median about 6.5 months ahead of onset.

This clonotype originated in a man in his forties with Graves disease. The chain uses TRBV6-1 and TRBJ1-1, with D perhaps TRBD1 (5 bases). The sample was peripheral blood mononuclear cells (PBMCs), taken at new diagnosis, from a patient treated with antithyroid drugs. DNA for the CDR3: TGTGCCAGCAGCCTCAGAGGGGTGACTGAAGCTTTCTTT. Translation gives CASSLRGVTEAFF.